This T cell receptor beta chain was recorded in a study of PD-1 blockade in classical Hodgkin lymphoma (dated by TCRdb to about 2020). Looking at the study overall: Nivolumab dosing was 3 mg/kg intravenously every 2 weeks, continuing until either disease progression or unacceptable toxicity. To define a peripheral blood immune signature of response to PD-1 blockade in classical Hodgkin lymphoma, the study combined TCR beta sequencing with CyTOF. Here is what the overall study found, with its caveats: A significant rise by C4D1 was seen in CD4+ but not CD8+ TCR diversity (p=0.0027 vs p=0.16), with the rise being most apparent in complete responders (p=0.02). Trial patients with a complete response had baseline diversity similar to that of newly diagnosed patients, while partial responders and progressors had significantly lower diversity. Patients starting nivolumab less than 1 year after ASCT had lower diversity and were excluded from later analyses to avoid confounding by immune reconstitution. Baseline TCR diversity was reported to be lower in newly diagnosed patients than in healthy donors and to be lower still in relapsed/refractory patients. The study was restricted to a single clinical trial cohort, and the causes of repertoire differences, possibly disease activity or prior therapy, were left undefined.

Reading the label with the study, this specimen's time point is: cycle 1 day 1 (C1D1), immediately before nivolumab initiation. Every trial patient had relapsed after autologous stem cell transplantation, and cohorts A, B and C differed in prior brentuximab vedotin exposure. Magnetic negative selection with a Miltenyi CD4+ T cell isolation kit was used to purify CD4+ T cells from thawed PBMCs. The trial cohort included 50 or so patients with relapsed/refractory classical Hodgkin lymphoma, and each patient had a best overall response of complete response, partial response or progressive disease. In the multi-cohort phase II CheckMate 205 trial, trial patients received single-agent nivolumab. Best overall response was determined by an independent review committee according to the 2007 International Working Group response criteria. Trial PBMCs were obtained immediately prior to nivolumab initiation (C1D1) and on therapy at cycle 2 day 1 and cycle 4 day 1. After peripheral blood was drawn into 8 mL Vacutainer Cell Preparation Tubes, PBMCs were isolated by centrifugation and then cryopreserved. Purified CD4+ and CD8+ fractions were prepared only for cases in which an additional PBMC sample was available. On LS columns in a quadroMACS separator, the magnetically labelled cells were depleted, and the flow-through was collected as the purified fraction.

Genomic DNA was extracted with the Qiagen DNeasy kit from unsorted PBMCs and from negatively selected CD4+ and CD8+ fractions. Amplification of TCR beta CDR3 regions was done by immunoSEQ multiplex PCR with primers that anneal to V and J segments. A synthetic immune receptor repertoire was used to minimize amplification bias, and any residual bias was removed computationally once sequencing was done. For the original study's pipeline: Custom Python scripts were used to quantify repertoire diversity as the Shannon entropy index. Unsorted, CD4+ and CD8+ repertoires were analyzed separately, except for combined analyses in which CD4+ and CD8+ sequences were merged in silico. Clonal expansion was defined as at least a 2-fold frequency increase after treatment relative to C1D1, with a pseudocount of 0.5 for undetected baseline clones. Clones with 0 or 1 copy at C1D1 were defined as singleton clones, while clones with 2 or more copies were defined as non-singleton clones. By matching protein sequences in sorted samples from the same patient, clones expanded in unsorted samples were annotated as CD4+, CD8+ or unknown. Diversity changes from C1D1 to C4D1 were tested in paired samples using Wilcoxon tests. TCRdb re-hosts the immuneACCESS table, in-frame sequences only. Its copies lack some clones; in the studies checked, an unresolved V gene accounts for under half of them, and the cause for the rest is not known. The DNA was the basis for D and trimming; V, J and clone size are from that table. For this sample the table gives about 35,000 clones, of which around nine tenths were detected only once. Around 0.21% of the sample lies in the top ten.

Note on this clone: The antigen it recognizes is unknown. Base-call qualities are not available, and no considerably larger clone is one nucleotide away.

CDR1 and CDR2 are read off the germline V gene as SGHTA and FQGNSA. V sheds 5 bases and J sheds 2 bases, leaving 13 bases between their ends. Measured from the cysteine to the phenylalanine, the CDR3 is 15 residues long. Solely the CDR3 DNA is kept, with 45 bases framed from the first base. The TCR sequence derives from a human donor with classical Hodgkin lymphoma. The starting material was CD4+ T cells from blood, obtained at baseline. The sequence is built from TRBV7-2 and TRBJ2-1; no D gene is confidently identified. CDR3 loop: CASSPRRLAYNEQFF. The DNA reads TGTGCCAGCAGCCCGCGACGGCTAGCCTACAATGAGCAGTTCTTC.